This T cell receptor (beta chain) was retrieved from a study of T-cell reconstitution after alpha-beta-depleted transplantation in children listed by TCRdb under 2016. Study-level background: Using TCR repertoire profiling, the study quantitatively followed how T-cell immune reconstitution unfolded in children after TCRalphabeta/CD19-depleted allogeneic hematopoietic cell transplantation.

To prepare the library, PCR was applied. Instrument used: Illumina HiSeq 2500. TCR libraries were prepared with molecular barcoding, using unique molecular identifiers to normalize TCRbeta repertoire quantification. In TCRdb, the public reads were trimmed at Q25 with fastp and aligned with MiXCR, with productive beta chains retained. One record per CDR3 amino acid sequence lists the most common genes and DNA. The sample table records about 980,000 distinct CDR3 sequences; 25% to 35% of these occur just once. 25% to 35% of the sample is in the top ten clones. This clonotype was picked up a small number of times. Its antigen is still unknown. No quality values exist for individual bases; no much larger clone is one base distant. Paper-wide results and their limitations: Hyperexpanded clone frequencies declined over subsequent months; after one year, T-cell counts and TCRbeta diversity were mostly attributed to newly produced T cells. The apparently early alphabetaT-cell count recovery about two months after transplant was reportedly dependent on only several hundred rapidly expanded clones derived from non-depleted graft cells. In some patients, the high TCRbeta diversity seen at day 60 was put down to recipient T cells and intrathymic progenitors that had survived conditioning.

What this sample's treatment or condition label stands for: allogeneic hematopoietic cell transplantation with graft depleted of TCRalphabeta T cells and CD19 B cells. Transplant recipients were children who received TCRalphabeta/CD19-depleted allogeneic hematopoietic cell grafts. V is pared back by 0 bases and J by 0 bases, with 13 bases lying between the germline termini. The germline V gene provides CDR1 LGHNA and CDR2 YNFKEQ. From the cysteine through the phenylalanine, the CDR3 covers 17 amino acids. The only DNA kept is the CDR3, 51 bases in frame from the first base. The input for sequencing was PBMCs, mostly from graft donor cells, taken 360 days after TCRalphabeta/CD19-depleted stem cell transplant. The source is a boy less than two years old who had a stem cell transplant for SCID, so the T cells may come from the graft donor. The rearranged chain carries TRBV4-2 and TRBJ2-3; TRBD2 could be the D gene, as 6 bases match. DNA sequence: TGTGCCAGCAGCCAAGATGGGACTGGGGGGAGCACAGATACGCAGTATTTT. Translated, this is CASSQDGTGGSTDTQYF.